The present entry profiles one T cell receptor beta chain with its context. With 5 bases removed from V and 6 bases from J, the gap between germline ends came to 17 bases. From germline, CDR1 is SGHTA and CDR2 FQGNSA. This CDR3 has 15 amino acids. From the RT-PCR reads, TCRdb called clonotypes with MiXCR, one entry per CDR3 protein. The table shows about 700,000 distinct CDR3 sequences, with 14% occurring only once. The V call is TRBV7-2, the J call TRBJ1-5; D gene unclear. Sequencing was done on a sample of memory CD4+ T cells from blood. This receptor was obtained from a female donor in good health, serving as a healthy control. The CDR3 bases are TGTGCCAGCAGCAAATCTTTATATGAGGGTCAGCCCCAGCATTTT. Its translation: CASSKSLYEGQPQHF. The full variable domain, with the rest looked up from reference TRBV7-2 and TRBJ1-5, is GAGVSQSPSNKVTEKGKDVELRCDPISGHTALYWYRQSLGQGLEFLIYFQGNSAPDKSGLPSDRFSAERTGGSVSTLTIQRTQQEDSAVYLCASSKSLYEGQPQHFGDGTRLSIL.